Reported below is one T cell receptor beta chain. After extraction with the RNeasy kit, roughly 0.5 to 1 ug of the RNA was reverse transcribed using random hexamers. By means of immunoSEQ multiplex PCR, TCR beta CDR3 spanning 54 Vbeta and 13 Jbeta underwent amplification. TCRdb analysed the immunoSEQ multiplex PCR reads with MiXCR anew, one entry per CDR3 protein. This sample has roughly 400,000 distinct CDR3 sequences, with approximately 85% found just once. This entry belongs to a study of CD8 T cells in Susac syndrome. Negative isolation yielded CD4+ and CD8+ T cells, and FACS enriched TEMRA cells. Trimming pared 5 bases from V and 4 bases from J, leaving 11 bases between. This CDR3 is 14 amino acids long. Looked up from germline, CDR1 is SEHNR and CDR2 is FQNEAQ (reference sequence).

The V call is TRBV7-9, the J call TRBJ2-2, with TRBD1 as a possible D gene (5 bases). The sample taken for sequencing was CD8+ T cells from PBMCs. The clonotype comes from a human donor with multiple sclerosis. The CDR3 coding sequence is TGTGCCAGCAGCCCGACAGTGGCCACCGGGGAGCTGTTTTTT. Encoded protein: CASSPTVATGELFF.